The rows below give T cell receptor beta chains drawn from one sample of a study of T cell responses to AZD1222 COVID-19 vaccine. This table comes from immunoSEQ multiplex PCR, and its TCRdb copy is limited to in-frame clones, with some not included. Here the sample spans tens of thousands of clones, 70% to 80% being singletons. This specimen was peripheral blood, taken 28 days after the second AZD1222 dose. The receptors derive from an adult who received the AZD1222 COVID-19 vaccine. The CDR3 runs from the conserved cysteine through the conserved F or W. D genes are given only for firm matches. Expanded clones get a size class; other rows say once, few or many, or leave the size out.

TRBV7-8	TRBD2	TRBJ2-1	NA	TGTGCCAGCAGCTTAGGGGAGGGCAATGAGCAGTTCTTC	CASSLGEGNEQFF
TRBV7-2	TRBD2	TRBJ2-3	NA	TGTGCCAGCAGCTTAGTGGGGACTAAGGGCGTTGAGCAGTATTTT	CASSLVGTKGVEQYF
TRBV13	TRBD2	TRBJ2-3	NA	TGTGCCAGCCAACTAGCGGGGAGTTTCGATACGCAGTATTTT	CASQLAGSFDTQYF
TRBV7-9	NA	TRBJ1-6	NA	TGTGCCAGCGGAACCCGACAGGTCGATAATTCACCCCTCCACTTT	CASGTRQVDNSPLHF
TRBV4-2	TRBD1	TRBJ1-5	NA	TGTGCCAGCAGCCAAGAGGGACAGGGCTCAAGCAATCAGCCCCAGCATTTT	CASSQEGQGSSNQPQHF
TRBV7-9	NA	TRBJ2-1	NA	TGTGCCAGCAGCCCCCGTCGGTACAATGAGCAGTTCTTC	CASSPRRYNEQFF
TRBV5-1	TRBD1	TRBJ2-1	NA	TGCGCCAGCAGCACAGGGACAGGGCCGAGGCATGAGCAGTTCTTC	CASSTGTGPRHEQFF
TRBV27	NA	TRBJ1-6	medium-sized	TGTGCCAGCAGTCTTCAGGGTTCACCCCTCCACTTT	CASSLQGSPLHF
TRBV15	NA	TRBJ2-3	NA	TGTGCCACCAGCAGAGTGGCCCGCACAGATACGCAGTATTTT	CATSRVARTDTQYF
TRBV28	TRBD1	TRBJ2-5	medium-sized	TGTGCCAGCATACCTGCAGGGGGCGCAGAGACCCAGTACTTC	CASIPAGGAETQYF
TRBV6-5	TRBD1	TRBJ1-5	few	TGTGCCAGCACCTCGGGACAGGTGGTTCAGCCCCAGCATTTT	CASTSGQVVQPQHF
TRBV5-1	NA	TRBJ1-2	NA	TGCGCCAGCAGCTTGGAACGGGGCGCGGGCTCTCTAGATGGCTACACCTTC	CASSLERGAGSLDGYTF
TRBV10-3	NA	TRBJ1-1	NA	TGTGCCATCAGTGAGTCCAGGGAAGGGTACACTGAAGCTTTCTTT	CAISESREGYTEAFF
TRBV18	NA	TRBJ1-6	once	TGTGCCAGCTCACCCCGGCAGGCGGATAATTCACCCCTCCACTTT	CASSPRQADNSPLHF
TRBV7-3	TRBD2	TRBJ2-3	NA	TGTGCCAGCAGCTTCATAGCGGGGGGGCCCACAGATACGCAGTATTTT	CASSFIAGGPTDTQYF
TRBV9	NA	TRBJ1-1	NA	TGTGCCAGCAGCGGCCTCAGGGATCTCATGAACACTGAAGCTTTCTTT	CASSGLRDLMNTEAFF
TRBV5-4	NA	TRBJ1-5	NA	TGTGCCAGCAGCTTGGATTCCGGAGCCCAGCATTTT	CASSLDSGAQHF
TRBV2	NA	TRBJ1-1	NA	TGTGCCAGCACCCTTAACGGGGTCGTCGCTGAAGCTTTCTTT	CASTLNGVVAEAFF
TRBV12-3/TRBV12-4	NA	TRBJ1-1	NA	TGTGCCAGCAGTTTAGGAAGGAACACTGAAGCTTTCTTT	CASSLGRNTEAFF
TRBV3-1/TRBV3-2	NA	TRBJ2-1	NA	TGTGCCAGCAGCAATCTAGACTACAATGAGCAGTTCTTC	CASSNLDYNEQFF
TRBV5-1	NA	TRBJ2-1	NA	TGCGCCAGCAGCTTGACAGTTACCAACTACAATGAGCAGTTCTTC	CASSLTVTNYNEQFF
TRBV4-1	TRBD2	TRBJ2-3	NA	TGCGCCAGCAGCCAAGTCGGGACTAGCGGGGAGAGCACAGATACGCAGTATTTT	CASSQVGTSGESTDTQYF